This T cell receptor (beta chain) was observed in a study of blood T cells in healthy people across ages. Primers used in a second PCR of roughly 6 to 12 cycles were a sample-barcoded 5' primer and a J-beta primer mix. TCRdb re-called the 5' RACE reads with MiXCR, one entry per CDR3 protein. The sample holds 1,800,000 or so distinct CDR3 sequences, about 39% seen once. Researchers isolated at least 7 million PBMCs per sample. The CDR3 consists of 15 residues. The V gene's germline CDR1 is SGHDN and CDR2 FVKESK. The sequence was obtained from a human donor in good health. Source material: blood. The rearrangement links TRBV14 to TRBJ2-5; no clear D gene. The DNA matches TRBJ2-7 better at its end, which makes the J call doubtful. DNA for the CDR3: TGTGCCAGCAGCCAAGAGACGGTGTGGGGCTACGAGCAGTACTTC. It specifies CASSQETVWGYEQYF.